What follows are 29 T cell receptor beta chains derived from one specimen sequenced in a study of spatial heterogeneity in lung cancer. Their specific antigens are unknown. TCRdb reprocessed the 5' RACE reads with MiXCR, giving one entry per CDR3 protein. Of around 10,000 distinct CDR3 sequences listed, roughly an eighth are singletons. Study-wide results and caveats: Counts of expanded alpha and beta TCRs within tumors tracked the tumor nonsynonymous mutation count.

Specified time point: sample taken at primary tumor resection. The starting material was lung tumor tissue, obtained at surgery. These receptors all stem from a male donor with early-stage non-small cell lung cancer.

The sample holds many counts of this clonotype. The rearrangement links TRBV12-3 or TRBV12-4 to TRBJ2-7; 10 positions agree with TRBD2. CDR3 size: 15 residues. With 5 bases clipped from V and 4 bases from J, the junction kept 8 bases outside the gene matches. Here the CDR3 reads CASSHRPTSGYEQYF. The CDR3 coding sequence is TGTGCCAGCAGTCACAGACCGACTAGCGGGTACGAGCAGTACTTC.

This clonotype was recorded at least ten times. This chain connects TRBV5-1 to TRBJ2-1, with TRBD1 as a possible D gene (6 bases). V lost 6 bases to trimming and J lost 0 bases, with 13 bases between them. The CDR3 has 15 residues. Germline CDR1 SGHRS, CDR2 YFSETQ. As DNA, the CDR3 is TGCGCCAGCAACCTAGGACAGAGCTCCTACAATGAGCAGTTCTTC. As protein: CASNLGQSSYNEQFF.

This clonotype is medium-sized within its sample. The gene calls are TRBV27 and TRBJ2-2; 8 bases line up with TRBD1. The V and J ends lost 6 bases and 0 bases, in that order; junction bases with no gene match: 6. This CDR3 has 16 residues. CDR1 MNHEY and CDR2 SMNVEV come from the germline V gene (reference sequence). The CDR3 spells CASRETGDTNTGELFF. DNA of the CDR3: TGTGCCAGCAGAGAGACAGGGGATACGAACACCGGGGAGCTGTTTTTT.

This clonotype was found many times. V is TRBV30 and J is TRBJ2-1; TRBD2 matches at 7 bases. Trimming cost V 4 bases and J 0 bases; bases outside gene matches: 6. This CDR3 has 15 amino acids. The V gene's germline CDR1 is GTSNPN and CDR2 SVGIG (reference sequence). The CDR3 spells CAWNPAGVSYNEQFF. The DNA for the CDR3 is TGTGCCTGGAATCCGGCGGGAGTCTCCTACAATGAGCAGTTCTTC.

This clonotype was seen many times. V usage is TRBV11-2 and J usage is TRBJ1-2; D gene unclear. The CDR3 extends over 12 amino acids. Germline CDR1 and CDR2: SGHAT and FQNNGV. V lost 3 bases and J lost 4, with 6 bases in between. The CDR3 reads CASSFIGYGYTF. CDR3 nucleotide sequence: TGTGCCAGCAGCTTCATCGGCTATGGCTACACCTTC.

This clonotype was observed at least ten times. The rearrangement uses TRBV12-3 or TRBV12-4 and TRBJ2-5; D may be TRBD1 or TRBD2 (5 bases each). V dropped 6 bases and J dropped 5 bases, with 16 bases sitting between them. The CDR3 is made up of 14 amino acids. The CDR3 sequence: CASRSTGGGETQYF. The DNA for the CDR3 is TGTGCCAGCAGAAGTACAGGCGGCGGGGAGACCCAGTACTTC.

This clonotype has ten or more counts. This sequence joins TRBV12-3 or TRBV12-4 and TRBJ1-4; tentative D call: TRBD1 (5 bases). Trimming pared 6 bases from V and 12 bases from J, leaving 17 bases between. This CDR3 comprises 13 residues. The CDR3 region has the DNA TGTGCCAGCAGGGGACCCGGGGAGTTAGAACTGTTTTTT. Translating it yields CASRGPGELELFF.

This clonotype was observed at least ten times. The chain employs TRBV9 and TRBJ2-2, with unresolved D. Germline V lookup: CDR1 SGDLS, CDR2 YYNGEE. The CDR3 is 13 amino acids. The V gene lost 2 bases and the J gene lost 7 bases, with 9 bases spanning the gap. This CDR3 is CASSVGFVGELFF. For the CDR3, the DNA is TGTGCCAGCAGCGTGGGTTTCGTCGGGGAGCTGTTTTTT.

This clonotype was detected ten times or more. V gene TRBV29-1 combines with J gene TRBJ2-2; 8 positions agree with TRBD1. Germline V lookup: CDR1 SQVTM, CDR2 ANQGSEA. The CDR3 is 13 amino acids. The V and J ends lost 4 bases and 5 bases, in that order; junction bases with no gene match: 3. Here the CDR3 reads CSVGQGITGELFF. The DNA for the CDR3 is TGCAGCGTTGGACAGGGGATTACCGGGGAGCTGTTTTTT.

Ten or more counts support this clonotype. The chain uses TRBV6-5 and TRBJ1-4, with a weak D call TRBD1 (6 bases). V shed 5 bases and J shed 4 bases, with 17 bases lying between them. Germline CDR1 MNHEY, CDR2 SVGAGI. CDR3 size: 16 residues. CDR3 DNA: TGTGCCAGCAGTCCGGACAGAAGCACGATTAATGAAAAACTGTTTTTT. Protein product: CASSPDRSTINEKLFF.

This clonotype qualifies as large. V gene TRBV29-1 combines with J gene TRBJ1-2, with 8 bases that match TRBD1. This CDR3 is 15 amino acids long. From germline, CDR1 is SQVTM and CDR2 ANQGSEA. The J segment lost 8 bases and the V segment lost 5 bases, leaving 16 bases of the junction unmatched. The CDR3 here is CSVLAGTGSLRGYTF. The CDR3, as DNA: TGCAGCGTTCTAGCCGGGACAGGTTCGTTGCGAGGCTACACCTTC.

This clonotype is medium-sized by share. The chain couples TRBV29-1 to TRBJ1-1; D is undetermined. Germline V gene lookup returns CDR1 SQVTM and CDR2 ANQGSEA. This CDR3 region has 12 residues. V was shortened by 6 bases and J by 8 bases, with 16 bases between the two germline ends. CDR3 nucleotide sequence: TGCAGCGTCGTGGGAGCTAGCAGGGAAGCTTTCTTT. It codes for CSVVGASREAFF.

In its sample, this clonotype was seen many times. The V call is TRBV4-2, the J call TRBJ2-7; D remains unclear. Between the trimmed V and J ends, which lost 4 bases and 7 bases, there was a span of 11 bases. Germline loops: CDR1 LGHNA, CDR2 YNFKEQ. The CDR3 loop spans 12 amino acids. CDR3 sequence reads: CASSLRLGEQYF. The CDR3 DNA reads as TGTGCCAGCAGCCTAAGATTGGGGGAGCAGTACTTC.

This clonotype was found many times. The J gene is TRBJ2-2, the V gene TRBV7-2, with 12 bases lining up with TRBD2. The V gene's germline CDR1 is SGHTA and CDR2 FQGNSA. The CDR3 contains 16 residues. V was clipped by 7 bases and J by 7 bases; unmatched bases: 10. CDR3 in amino acids: CASNQRLAGVGGELFF. Here the CDR3 DNA reads TGTGCCAGCAACCAGAGACTAGCGGGAGTTGGCGGGGAGCTGTTTTTT.

This clonotype qualifies as medium-sized. This chain joins TRBV4-2 and TRBJ2-5; D is perhaps TRBD2 (6 bases). The CDR3 has 15 amino acids. Germline-derived CDR1 and CDR2 are LGHNA and YNFKEQ. Trimming cost V 4 bases and J 5 bases, with 17 bases left between them. This chain's CDR3 is CASSPRGSGMETQYF. The CDR3 region has the DNA TGTGCCAGCAGCCCCCGTGGTAGCGGAATGGAGACCCAGTACTTC.

At least ten counts were recorded for this clonotype. The chain uses TRBV20-1 and TRBJ2-1, with 9 bases fitting TRBD2. The CDR3 contains 14 residues. From germline, CDR1 is DFQATT and CDR2 SNEGSKA (reference sequence). The V segment lost 4 bases and the J segment 8 bases; nucleotides outside the gene matches: 9. CDR3: CSAKGTSSLHEQFF. For the CDR3, the DNA is TGCAGTGCTAAAGGGACTAGCTCTCTCCATGAGCAGTTCTTC.

Many counts were recorded for this clonotype. The chain has TRBV5-1 and TRBJ2-1; 8 bases agree with TRBD2. The junction had 13 bases not matched to a gene; V was cut back by 10 bases and J by 10 bases. Germline CDR1 reads SGHRS; CDR2 reads YFSETQ. The CDR3 contains 13 residues. CDR3 amino acids: CASATSAPGEQFF. The CDR3 DNA reads as TGCGCCTCCGCGACTAGCGCCCCCGGGGAGCAGTTCTTC.

At least ten counts were recorded for this clonotype. V is TRBV14 and J is TRBJ2-6; D is possibly TRBD1 or TRBD2 (6 bases each). This CDR3 is built from 22 residues. Germline assignment: CDR1 SGHDN and CDR2 FVKESK. Trimming stripped 0 bases from V and 2 bases from J, with 26 bases between. CDR3 DNA: TGTGCCAGCAGCCAAGATGTCGGGACTTGGGGGGCGAGGGGCCCTGGGGCCAACGTCCTGACTTTC. Its translation: CASSQDVGTWGARGPGANVLTF.

This clonotype was counted at least ten times. The chain couples TRBV3-1 to TRBJ2-3; D gene uncertain. The CDR3 consists of 12 residues. Trimming cost V 4 bases and J 2 bases, with 4 bases left between them. CDR1 and CDR2 (germline): LGHDT, YNNKEL (reference sequence). The CDR3 DNA is TGTGCCAGCAGCCGCGACACAGATACGCAGTATTTT. Translated, it gives CASSRDTDTQYF.

In its sample, this clonotype was seen many times. This chain connects TRBV28 to TRBJ2-1; either TRBD1 or TRBD2 may fit D (5 bases each). Germline CDR1 is MDHEN and CDR2 is SYDVKM. V dropped 2 bases and J dropped 5 bases, with 13 bases sitting between them. The CDR3 consists of 15 residues. CDR3 loop: CASSLRYRRNNEQFF. The CDR3, as DNA: TGTGCCAGCAGTTTAAGGTACAGGAGGAACAATGAGCAGTTCTTC.

By proportion, this clonotype is medium-sized (0.01 to 0.1%). This chain joins TRBV20-1 and TRBJ2-7; 9 bases are shared with TRBD2. The germline V gene encodes CDR1 DFQATT and CDR2 SNEGSKA (reference sequence). With V trimmed by 2 bases and J by 5 bases, 4 bases remained unmatched. This CDR3 region has 13 residues. CDR3 protein: CSARLAGTHEQYF. The CDR3 region has the DNA TGCAGTGCTAGACTAGCGGGGACTCACGAGCAGTACTTC.

This clonotype was counted ten times or more. J is TRBJ2-1 and V is TRBV18, with D possibly being TRBD2 (6 bases). The CDR3 is 15 residues long. Germline values: CDR1 KGHSH, CDR2 LQKENI. Trimming took off 3 bases at V and 5 bases at J, with 14 bases between the two ends. CDR3 region: CASSPESGWDNEQFF. The CDR3 DNA follows: TGTGCCAGCTCACCTGAGAGCGGGTGGGACAATGAGCAGTTCTTC.

This chain links TRBV10-2 with TRBJ2-2; 8 bases fit TRBD1. Trimming cost V 2 bases and J 6 bases; bases outside gene matches: 8. CDR3 length: 16 amino acids. Germline lookup yields CDR1 WSHSY and CDR2 SAAADI. The CDR3 DNA sequence: TGCGCCAGCAGTGAGGGACAGGGCTACCCACCCGGGGAGCTGTTTTTT. This translates into CASSEGQGYPPGELFF.

This clonotype was counted many times. The chain recombines TRBV7-8 with TRBJ2-1; possible D gene TRBD1, 7 bases. This CDR3 comprises 15 residues. Trimming cost V 3 bases and J 0 bases, with 9 bases left between them. Germline V gene data show CDR1 as SGHVS and CDR2 as FQNEAQ. CDR3 nucleotides: TGTGCCAGCAGCTTCCAGGGGGGCTCCTACAATGAGCAGTTCTTC. Protein product: CASSFQGGSYNEQFF.

This clonotype appeared a single time. The chain is built from TRBV20-1 and TRBJ1-1, with 7 bases aligning to TRBD1. The CDR3 contains 15 residues. Trimming took 3 bases from V and 0 from J; bases not matched to a gene: 7. In germline, CDR1 is DFQATT, CDR2 SNEGSKA (reference sequence). CDR3 coding DNA: TGCAGTGCTAGGCCCGGGACAGTGATGAACACTGAAGCTTTCTTT. Translating gives CSARPGTVMNTEAFF.

This clonotype was found many times. This chain links TRBV30 with TRBJ2-7; TRBD1 agrees at 10 bases. The V and J ends lost 2 bases and 3 bases, in that order; junction bases with no gene match: 4. The CDR3 is 14 residues long. The germline CDR1 and CDR2 sequences are GTSNPN and SVGIG (reference sequence). In nucleotides, the CDR3 is TGTGCCTGGAGTATGACAGGGGGCCTCTACGAGCAGTACTTC. This gives the protein CAWSMTGGLYEQYF.

This clonotype was seen many times. The chain employs TRBV5-5 and TRBJ2-1; 7 bases are a match to TRBD2. Germline V CDR1 and CDR2: SGHKS, YYEKEE (reference sequence). The CDR3 is 15 residues long. J gave up 3 bases and V 4 bases, and 7 bases lay outside the gene matches. CDR3 protein: CASSRGTTNYNEQFF. Written as DNA, the CDR3 is TGTGCCAGCAGCCGGGGGACTACAAACTACAATGAGCAGTTCTTC.

This clonotype qualifies as medium-sized. The chain is built from TRBV9 and TRBJ2-1, with 8 bases fitting TRBD2. The CDR3 length is 14 residues. Germline V gives CDR1 SGDLS, CDR2 YYNGEE. V lost 3 bases, J lost 6 bases, and 5 bases stayed unmatched. CDR3: CASSATGTSNEQFF. In DNA, the CDR3 is TGTGCCAGCAGCGCTACCGGGACTAGCAATGAGCAGTTCTTC.

This clonotype was seen many times. The chain recombines TRBV11-2 with TRBJ2-1; D is possibly TRBD1 or TRBD2 (5 bases each). V shed 1 base and J shed 9 bases, with 13 bases lying between them. Germline V lookup: CDR1 SGHAT, CDR2 FQNNGV. This CDR3 has 14 amino acids. The CDR3 nucleotides are TGTGCCAGCAGCTTAGGGGGCGGGTACGGTGAGCAGTTCTTC. It specifies CASSLGGGYGEQFF. Drawing the rest from reference TRBV11-2 and TRBJ2-1, the complete variable domain is EAGVAQSPRYKIIEKRQSVAFWCNPISGHATLYWYQQILGQGPKLLIQFQNNGVVDDSQLPKDRFSAERLKGVDSTLKIQPAKLEDSAVYLCASSLGGGYGEQFFGPGTRLTVL.